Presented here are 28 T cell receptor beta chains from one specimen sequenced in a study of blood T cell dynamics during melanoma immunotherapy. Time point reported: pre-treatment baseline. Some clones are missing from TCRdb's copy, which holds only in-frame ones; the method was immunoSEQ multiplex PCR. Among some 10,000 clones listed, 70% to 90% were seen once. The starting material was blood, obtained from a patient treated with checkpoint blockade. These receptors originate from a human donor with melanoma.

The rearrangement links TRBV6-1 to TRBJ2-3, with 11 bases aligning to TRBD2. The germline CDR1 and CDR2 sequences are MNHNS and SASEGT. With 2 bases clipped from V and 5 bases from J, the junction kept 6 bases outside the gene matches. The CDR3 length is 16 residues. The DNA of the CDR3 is TGTGCCAGCAGTGAAATAGCGGGGGGGCCGCAAGATACGCAGTATTTT. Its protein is CASSEIAGGPQDTQYF.

The CDR3 protein is CATGRTGGAYEQYF. In nucleotides, the CDR3 is TGTGCTACTGGCCGGACAGGGGGCGCCTACGAGCAGTACTTC. The chain links TRBV2 to TRBJ2-7, with TRBD1 matching 11 bases. This CDR3 is 14 amino acids long. CDR1 and CDR2 (germline): SNHLY, FYNNEI.

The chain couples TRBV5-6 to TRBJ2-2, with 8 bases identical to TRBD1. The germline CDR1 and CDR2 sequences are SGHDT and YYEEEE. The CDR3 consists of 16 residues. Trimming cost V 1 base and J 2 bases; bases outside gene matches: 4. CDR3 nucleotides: TGTGCCAGCAGCTTGCGGACAGGGCATAACACCGGGGAGCTGTTTTTT. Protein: CASSLRTGHNTGELFF.

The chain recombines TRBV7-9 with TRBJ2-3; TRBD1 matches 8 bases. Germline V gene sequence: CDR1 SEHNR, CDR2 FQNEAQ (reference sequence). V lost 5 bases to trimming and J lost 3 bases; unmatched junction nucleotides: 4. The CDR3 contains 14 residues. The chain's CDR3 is CASSLGQGTDTQYF. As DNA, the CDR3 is TGTGCCAGCAGCCTAGGACAGGGAACAGATACGCAGTATTTT.

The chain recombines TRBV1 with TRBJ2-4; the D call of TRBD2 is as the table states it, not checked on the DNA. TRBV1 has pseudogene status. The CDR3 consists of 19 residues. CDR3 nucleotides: TGCACCAGCAGCCAAGGGACTAGCGGGGGTGGTATAGCCAAAAACATTCAGTACTTC. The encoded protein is CTSSQGTSGGGIAKNIQYF.

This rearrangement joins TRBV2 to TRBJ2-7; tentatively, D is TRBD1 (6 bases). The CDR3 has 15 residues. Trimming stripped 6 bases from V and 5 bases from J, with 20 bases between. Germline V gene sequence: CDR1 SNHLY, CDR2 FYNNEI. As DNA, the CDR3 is TGTGCCAGCAGCCCCACAAGGGGGACGATGCACGAGCAGTACTTC. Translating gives CASSPTRGTMHEQYF.

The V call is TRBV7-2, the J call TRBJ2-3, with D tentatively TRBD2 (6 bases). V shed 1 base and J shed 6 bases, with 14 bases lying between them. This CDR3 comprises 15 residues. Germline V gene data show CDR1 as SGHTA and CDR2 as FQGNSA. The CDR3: CASSLDPGTLDTQYF. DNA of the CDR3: TGTGCCAGCAGCTTAGACCCTGGGACTTTGGATACGCAGTATTTT.

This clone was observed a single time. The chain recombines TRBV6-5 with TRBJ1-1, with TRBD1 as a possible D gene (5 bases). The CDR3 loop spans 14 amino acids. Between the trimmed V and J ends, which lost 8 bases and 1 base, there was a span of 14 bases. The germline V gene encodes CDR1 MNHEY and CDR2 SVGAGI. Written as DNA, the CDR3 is TGTGCCAGCTTTTCAGGGAATGGGAACACTGAAGCTTTCTTT. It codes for CASFSGNGNTEAFF.

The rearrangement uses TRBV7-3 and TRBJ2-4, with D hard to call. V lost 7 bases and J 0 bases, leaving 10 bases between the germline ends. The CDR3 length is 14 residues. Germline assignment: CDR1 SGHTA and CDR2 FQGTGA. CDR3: CASTRLVAKNIQYF. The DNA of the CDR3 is TGTGCCAGCACCCGCCTCGTAGCCAAAAACATTCAGTACTTC. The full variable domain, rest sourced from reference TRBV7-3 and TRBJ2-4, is GAGVSQTPSNKVTEKGKYVELRCDPISGHTALYWYRQSLGQGPEFLIYFQGTGAADDSGLPNDRFFAVRPEGSVSTLKIQRTERGDSAVYLCASTRLVAKNIQYFGAGTRLSVL.

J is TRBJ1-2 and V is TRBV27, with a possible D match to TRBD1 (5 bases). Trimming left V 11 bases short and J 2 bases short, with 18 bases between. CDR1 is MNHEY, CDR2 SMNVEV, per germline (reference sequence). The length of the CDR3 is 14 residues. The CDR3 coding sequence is TGTGCCTCCGCAACGGGACCGATAAACTATGGCTACACCTTC. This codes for CASATGPINYGYTF.

CDR3 sequence reads: CASRQDEGQFF. DNA of the CDR3: TGTGCCAGCAGACAGGATGAGGGACAGTTCTTC. V is TRBV11-3 and J is TRBJ2-1; D could derive from TRBD1 or TRBD2 (5 bases each). Trimming shortened V by 6 bases and J by 13 bases, and 13 bases separated the two germline ends. From germline, CDR1 is SGHNT and CDR2 YENEEA. The CDR3 loop spans 11 amino acids.

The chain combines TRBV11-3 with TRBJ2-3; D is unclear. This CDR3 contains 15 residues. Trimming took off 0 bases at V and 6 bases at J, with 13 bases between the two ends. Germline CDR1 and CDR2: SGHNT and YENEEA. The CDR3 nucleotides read TGTGCCAGCAGCTTAGATCGTTCCCCGGAGGATACGCAGTATTTT. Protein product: CASSLDRSPEDTQYF. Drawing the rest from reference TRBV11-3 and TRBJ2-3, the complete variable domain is EAGVVQSPRYKIIEKKQPVAFWCNPISGHNTLYWYLQNLGQGPELLIRYENEEAVDDSQLPKDRFSAERLKGVDSTLKIQPAELGDSAVYLCASSLDRSPEDTQYFGPGTRLTVL.

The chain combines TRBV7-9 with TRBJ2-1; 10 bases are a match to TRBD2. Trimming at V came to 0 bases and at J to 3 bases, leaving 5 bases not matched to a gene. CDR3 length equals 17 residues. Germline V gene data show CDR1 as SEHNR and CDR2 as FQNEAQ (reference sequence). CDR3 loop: CASSLAPLAGNYNEQFF. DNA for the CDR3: TGTGCCAGCAGCTTAGCTCCACTAGCGGGGAACTACAATGAGCAGTTCTTC.

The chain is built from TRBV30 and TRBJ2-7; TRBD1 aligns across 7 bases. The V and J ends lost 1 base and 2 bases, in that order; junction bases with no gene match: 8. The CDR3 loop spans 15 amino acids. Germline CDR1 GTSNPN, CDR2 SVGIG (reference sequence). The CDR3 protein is CAWSGGQFFTYEQYF. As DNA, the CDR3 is TGTGCCTGGAGTGGGGGACAGTTTTTTACCTACGAGCAGTACTTC.

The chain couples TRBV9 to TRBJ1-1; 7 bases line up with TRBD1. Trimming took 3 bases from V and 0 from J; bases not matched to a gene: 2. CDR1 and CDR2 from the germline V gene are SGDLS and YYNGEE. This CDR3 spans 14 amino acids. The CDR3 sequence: CASSGQGLNTEAFF. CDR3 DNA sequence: TGTGCCAGCAGCGGACAGGGATTGAACACTGAAGCTTTCTTT. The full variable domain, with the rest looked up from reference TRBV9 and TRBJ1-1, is DSGVTQTPKHLITATGQRVTLRCSPRSGDLSVYWYQQSLDQGLQFLIQYYNGEERAKGNILERFSAQQFPDLHSELNLSSLELGDSALYFCASSGQGLNTEAFFGQGTRLTVV.

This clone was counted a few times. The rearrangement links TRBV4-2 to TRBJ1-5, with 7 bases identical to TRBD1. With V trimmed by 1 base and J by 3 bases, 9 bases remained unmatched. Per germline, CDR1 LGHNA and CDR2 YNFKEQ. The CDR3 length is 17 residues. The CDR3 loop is CASSQVSQGGDNQPQHF. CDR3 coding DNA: TGTGCCAGCAGCCAAGTTAGCCAGGGGGGAGACAATCAGCCCCAGCATTTT.

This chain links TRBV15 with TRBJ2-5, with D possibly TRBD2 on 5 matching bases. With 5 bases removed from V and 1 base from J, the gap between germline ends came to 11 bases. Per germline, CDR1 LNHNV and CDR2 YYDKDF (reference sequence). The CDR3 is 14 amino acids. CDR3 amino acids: CATSSGLFQETQYF. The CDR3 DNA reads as TGTGCCACCAGCTCAGGACTCTTCCAAGAGACCCAGTACTTC.

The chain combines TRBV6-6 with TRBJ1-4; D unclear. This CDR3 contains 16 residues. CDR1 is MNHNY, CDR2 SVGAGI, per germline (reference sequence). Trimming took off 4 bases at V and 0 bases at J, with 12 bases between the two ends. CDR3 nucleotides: TGTGCCAGCAGTTCCGACTTACAAGCAACTAATGAAAAACTGTTTTTT. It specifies CASSSDLQATNEKLFF.

CDR3 residues: CSVPDRRADTQYF. CDR3 nucleotide sequence: TGCAGCGTCCCCGACAGAAGGGCAGATACGCAGTATTTT. The rearrangement uses TRBV29-1 and TRBJ2-3; D is perhaps TRBD1 (5 bases). This CDR3 has 13 amino acids. Deletions cut 6 bases from V and 4 bases from J, with 14 bases between. Germline CDR1 reads SQVTM; CDR2 reads ANQGSEA.

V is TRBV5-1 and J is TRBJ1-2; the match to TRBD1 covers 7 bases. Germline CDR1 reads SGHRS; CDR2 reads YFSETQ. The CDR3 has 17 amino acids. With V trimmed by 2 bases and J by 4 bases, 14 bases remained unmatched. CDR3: CASSFSTGDSFAYGYTF. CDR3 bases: TGCGCCAGCAGCTTTTCTACAGGGGATTCGTTCGCCTATGGCTACACCTTC. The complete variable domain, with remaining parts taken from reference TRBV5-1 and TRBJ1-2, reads KAGVTQTPRYLIKTRGQQVTLSCSPISGHRSVSWYQQTPGQGLQFLFEYFSETQRNKGNFPGRFSGRQFSNSRSEMNVSTLELGDSALYLCASSFSTGDSFAYGYTFGSGTRLTVV.

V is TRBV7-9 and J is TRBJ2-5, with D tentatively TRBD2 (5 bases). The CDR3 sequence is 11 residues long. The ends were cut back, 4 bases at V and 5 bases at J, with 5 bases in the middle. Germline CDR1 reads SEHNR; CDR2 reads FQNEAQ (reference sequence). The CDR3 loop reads CASSSGETQYF. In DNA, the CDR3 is TGTGCCAGCAGCTCGGGGGAGACCCAGTACTTC.

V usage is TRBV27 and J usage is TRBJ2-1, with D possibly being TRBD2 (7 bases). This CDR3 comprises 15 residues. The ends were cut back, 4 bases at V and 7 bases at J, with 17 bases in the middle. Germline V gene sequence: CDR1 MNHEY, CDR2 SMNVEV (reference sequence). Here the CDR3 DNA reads TGTGCCAGCAGTTCGGGCGGGGGCATAGGGAATGAGCAGTTCTTC. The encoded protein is CASSSGGGIGNEQFF.

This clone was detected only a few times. The CDR3 reads CASRGSGVYTF. Here the CDR3 DNA reads TGTGCCAGCAGAGGATCAGGGGTCTACACCTTC. The rearrangement uses TRBV6-6 and TRBJ1-2; TRBD1 might be the D (6 bases). Trimming left V 6 bases short and J 10 bases short, with 12 bases between. Germline CDR1 and CDR2: MNHNY and SVGAGI (reference sequence). The CDR3 is made up of 11 amino acids.

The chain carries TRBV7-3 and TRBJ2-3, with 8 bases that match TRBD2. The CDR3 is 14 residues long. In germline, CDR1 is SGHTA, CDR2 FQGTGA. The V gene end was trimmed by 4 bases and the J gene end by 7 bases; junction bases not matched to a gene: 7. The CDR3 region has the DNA TGTGCCAGCAGCTCTCCGGGACTAGATTATACGCAGTATTTT. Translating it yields CASSSPGLDYTQYF.

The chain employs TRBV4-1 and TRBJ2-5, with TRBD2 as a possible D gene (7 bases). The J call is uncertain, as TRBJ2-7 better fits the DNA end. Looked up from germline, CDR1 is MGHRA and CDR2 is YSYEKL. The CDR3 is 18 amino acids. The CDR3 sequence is CASSQDGSRRGANDEQYF. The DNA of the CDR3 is TGCGCCAGCAGCCAAGACGGTAGCCGCCGGGGGGCAAACGACGAGCAGTACTTC.

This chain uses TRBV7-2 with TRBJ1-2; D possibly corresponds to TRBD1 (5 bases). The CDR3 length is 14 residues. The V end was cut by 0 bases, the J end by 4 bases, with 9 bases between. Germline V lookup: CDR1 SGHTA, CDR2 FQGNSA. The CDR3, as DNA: TGTGCCAGCAGCTTAGCGCCAGGGAGCTATGGCTACACCTTC. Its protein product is CASSLAPGSYGYTF. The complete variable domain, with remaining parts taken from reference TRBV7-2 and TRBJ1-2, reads GAGVSQSPSNKVTEKGKDVELRCDPISGHTALYWYRQSLGQGLEFLIYFQGNSAPDKSGLPSDRFSAERTGGSVSTLTIQRTQQEDSAVYLCASSLAPGSYGYTFGSGTRLTVV.

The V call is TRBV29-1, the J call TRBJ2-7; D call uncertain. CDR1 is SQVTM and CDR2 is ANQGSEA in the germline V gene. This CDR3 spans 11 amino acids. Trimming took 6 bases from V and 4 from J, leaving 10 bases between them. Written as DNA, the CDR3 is TGCAGCGTGGCAGACCTGTACGAGCAGTACTTC. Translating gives CSVADLYEQYF.

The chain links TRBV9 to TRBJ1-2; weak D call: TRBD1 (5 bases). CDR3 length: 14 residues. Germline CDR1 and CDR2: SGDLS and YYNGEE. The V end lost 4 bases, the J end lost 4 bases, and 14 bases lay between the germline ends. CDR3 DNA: TGTGCCAGCAGCCAGAGTAGAGGGGCCTATGGCTACACCTTC. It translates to CASSQSRGAYGYTF.